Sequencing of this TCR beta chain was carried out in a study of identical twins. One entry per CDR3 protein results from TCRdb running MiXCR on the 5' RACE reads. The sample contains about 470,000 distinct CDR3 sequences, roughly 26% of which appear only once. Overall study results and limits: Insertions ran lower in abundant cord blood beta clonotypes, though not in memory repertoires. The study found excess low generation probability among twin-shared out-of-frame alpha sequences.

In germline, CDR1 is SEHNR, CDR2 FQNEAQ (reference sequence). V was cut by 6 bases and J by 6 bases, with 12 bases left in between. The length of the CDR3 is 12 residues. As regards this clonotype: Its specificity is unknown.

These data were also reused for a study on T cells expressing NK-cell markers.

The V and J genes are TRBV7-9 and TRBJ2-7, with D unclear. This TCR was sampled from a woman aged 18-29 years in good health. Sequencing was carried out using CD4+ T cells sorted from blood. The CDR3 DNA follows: TGTGCCAGCAGTTACGGCCAGGCCGAGCAGTACTTC. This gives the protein CASSYGQAEQYF.